Listed below are T cell receptor beta chains from one sample, sequenced in a study of T cells in localized non-small cell lung cancer. Profiling relied on immunoSEQ multiplex PCR, and the TCRdb table lists in-frame clones only, not all of them. The table records 45,000 to 70,000 clones, more than 80% of them present only once. This specimen was peripheral blood, taken before any cancer treatment. The source of these receptors is a woman aged 35 to 70 with stage I lung adenocarcinoma. CDR3s include the opening cysteine and the closing phenylalanine or tryptophan. A D gene is named only where the DNA matches it firmly. The size entry is marked missing in some rows and otherwise reads once, few, many or a size class.

J	V	D	size	DNA	CDR3
TRBJ1-1	TRBV5-6	NA	few	TGTGCCAGCAGCTTGGTTGGGGGGAACACTGAAGCTTTCTTT	CASSLVGGNTEAFF
TRBJ2-7	TRBV6-5	NA	NA	TGTGCCAGCAGTTACGATGTGGGGACAAGCTCCTACGAGCAGTACTTC	CASSYDVGTSSYEQYF
TRBJ1-1	TRBV13	NA	NA	TGTGCCAGCAGCAGGACACGTAACACTGAAGCTTTCTTT	CASSRTRNTEAFF
TRBJ1-2	TRBV7-2	NA	NA	TGTGCCAGCAGCTTAGGTACTGGGTCCTATGGCTACACCTTC	CASSLGTGSYGYTF
TRBJ1-5	TRBV2	NA	few	TGTGCCAGCAGTGGGGAGGCGGAGAATCAGCCCCAGCATTTT	CASSGEAENQPQHF
TRBJ1-5	TRBV5-1	NA	once	TGCGCCAGCAGCCCCGGGACCTATAGCAATCAGCCCCAGCATTTT	CASSPGTYSNQPQHF
TRBJ2-1	TRBV5-1	TRBD1	NA	TGCGCCAGCAGCTCCGGAGACAGGGGGCAATACAATGAGCAGTTCTTC	CASSSGDRGQYNEQFF
TRBJ2-5	TRBV11-2	NA	NA	TGTGCCAGCAGCTTAGTCGGACTGAGGGAGACCCAGTACTTC	CASSLVGLRETQYF
TRBJ1-4	TRBV4-3	NA	NA	TGCGCCAGCAGCCAAGATGGCGCCTTAGGAAAACTGTTTTTT	CASSQDGALGKLFF
TRBJ1-1	TRBV19	NA	NA	TGTGCCAGTAGTATACAGAACACTGAAGCTTTCTTT	CASSIQNTEAFF
TRBJ1-2	TRBV6-5	NA	few	TGTGCCAGCAGTTACGTTAGGCACTATGGCTACACCTTC	CASSYVRHYGYTF
TRBJ1-6	TRBV28	NA	once	TGTGCCAGCAGTCCTTCCCGGGACACCCTCCACTTT	CASSPSRDTLHF
TRBJ2-5	TRBV4-3	TRBD1	NA	TGCGCCAGCAGCCAACAGGGGGAATTGGAGACCCAGTACTTC	CASSQQGELETQYF
TRBJ1-5	TRBV25-1	TRBD1	few	TGTGCCAGCAGTGGGGGAGGGGGCTCGACGCCCCAGCATTTT	CASSGGGGSTPQHF
TRBJ2-3	TRBV7-2	TRBD2	NA	TGTGCCAGCAGCTCACCCGGACGACTAGCGGGGGTGGCAGATACGCAGTATTTT	CASSSPGRLAGVADTQYF
TRBJ1-1	TRBV9	TRBD1	NA	TGTGCCAGCAGCGTCTCCGGGACAGGGGATGAGGAAGCTTTCTTT	CASSVSGTGDEEAFF
TRBJ2-5	TRBV27	NA	NA	TGTGCCAGCAGTTTAGGAGTTACTAGCGAGACCCAGTACTTC	CASSLGVTSETQYF
TRBJ1-1	TRBV7-9	NA	NA	TGTGCCAGCAGCTTAGGATCGTTGAACACTGAAGCTTTCTTT	CASSLGSLNTEAFF
TRBJ2-5	TRBV19	NA	NA	TGTGCCAGTAGTAGGAACAGACAAGAGACCCAGTACTTC	CASSRNRQETQYF
TRBJ1-1	TRBV7-8	NA	NA	TGTGCCAGCAGCTTAGAAGCGATTCCGGCGAACACTGAAGCTTTCTTT	CASSLEAIPANTEAFF
TRBJ1-5	TRBV7-2	NA	NA	TGTGCCAGCAGCTGGAATCAGGGGCCGACGAGCAATCAGCCCCAGCATTTT	CASSWNQGPTSNQPQHF
TRBJ2-7	TRBV7-9	NA	NA	TGTGCCAGCAGCCAAGAGGCAGGGCACCCCAACTACGAGCAGTACTTC	CASSQEAGHPNYEQYF
TRBJ2-7	TRBV6-5	NA	NA	TGTGCCAGCAGCCGTCGGGTGCCAAACCACGAGCAGTACTTC	CASSRRVPNHEQYF
TRBJ2-3	TRBV5-5	TRBD2	NA	TGTGCCAGCAGCTTGTCCCAGCGGGGGAGCACAGATACGCAGTATTTT	CASSLSQRGSTDTQYF
TRBJ2-2	TRBV6-5	TRBD2	NA	TGTGCCAGCAGTCTAGCGGGGGGCAAGACCGGGGAGCTGTTTTTT	CASSLAGGKTGELFF
TRBJ2-1	TRBV7-9	TRBD1	NA	TGTGCCAGCAGCTTAGCAGGGACAGGGTTTTGGCAGTTCTTC	CASSLAGTGFWQFF
TRBJ2-3	TRBV7-9	NA	NA	TGTGCCAGCAGCCTTAGCCCCGGAGATACGCAGTATTTT	CASSLSPGDTQYF
TRBJ2-7	TRBV2	NA	NA	TGTGCCAGCAGTGTGTTCATTAGCTCCTACGAGCAGTACTTC	CASSVFISSYEQYF
TRBJ2-3	TRBV10-3	TRBD2	NA	TGTGCCATCAGTGGACCTAGCGGGGTGTACCCAGATACGCAGTATTTT	CAISGPSGVYPDTQYF
TRBJ2-4	TRBV18	TRBD1	NA	TGTGCCAGCTCACCCCGGGACAGGGTAGCCAAAAACATTCAGTACTTC	CASSPRDRVAKNIQYF
TRBJ1-2	TRBV29-1	NA	NA	TGCAGCACTGATACCGGGACAAGCCATGGCTACACCTTC	CSTDTGTSHGYTF
TRBJ1-5	TRBV6-5	NA	NA	TGTGCCAGCAGAAACGGGCGGTATAGCAATCAGCCCCAGCATTTT	CASRNGRYSNQPQHF
TRBJ1-3	TRBV5-1	NA	NA	TGCGCCAGCAGCTTGGAATCAGGGGTTGGGAACACCATATATTTT	CASSLESGVGNTIYF
TRBJ2-1	TRBV29-1	TRBD2	NA	TGCAGCGGGCGGACTAGCGGGGGGTGGGGTGAGCAGTTCTTC	CSGRTSGGWGEQFF
TRBJ1-2	TRBV5-5	NA	once	TGTGCCAGCAGCTTGGCCGGGAATCCCTATGGCTACACCTTC	CASSLAGNPYGYTF
TRBJ1-2	TRBV21-1	NA	NA	TGTGCCAGCAGCAAAAAGGCGCGATCGGCGGTCGCTAGCTATGGCTACACCTTC	CASSKKARSAVASYGYTF
TRBJ1-1	TRBV5-6	NA	NA	TGTGCCAGCAGCTTGCTACAGAAGAACACTGAAGCTTTCTTT	CASSLLQKNTEAFF
TRBJ2-5	TRBV10-1	NA	NA	TGCGCCAGCAGCCGGGACGTACAAGAGACCCAGTACTTC	CASSRDVQETQYF
TRBJ2-1	TRBV5-1	NA	NA	TGCGCCAGCAGCTTGGAGTGGCGTGATGAGCAGTTCTTC	CASSLEWRDEQFF
TRBJ2-1	TRBV11-1	NA	NA	TGTGCCAGCAGCTTAGTCCCGACTAACTACAATGAGCAGTTCTTC	CASSLVPTNYNEQFF